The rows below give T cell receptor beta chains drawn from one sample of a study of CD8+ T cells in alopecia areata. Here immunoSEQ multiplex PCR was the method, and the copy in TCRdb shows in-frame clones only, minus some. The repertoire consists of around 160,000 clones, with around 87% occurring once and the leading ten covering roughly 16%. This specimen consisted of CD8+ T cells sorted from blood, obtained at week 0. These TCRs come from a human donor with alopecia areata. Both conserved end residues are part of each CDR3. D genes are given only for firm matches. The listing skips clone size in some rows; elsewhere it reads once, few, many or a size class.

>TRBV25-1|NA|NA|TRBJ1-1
CASSEWGTREAFF
TGTGCCAGCAGTGAATGGGGAACGAGGGAAGCTTTCTTT
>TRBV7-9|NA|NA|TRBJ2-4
CASSSPAPKNIQYF
TGTGCCAGCAGCTCCCCGGCCCCAAAAAACATTCAGTACTTC
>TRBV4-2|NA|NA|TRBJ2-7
CASSPDVDGSYEQYF
TGTGCCAGCAGCCCTGATGTGGACGGTTCGTACGAGCAGTACTTC
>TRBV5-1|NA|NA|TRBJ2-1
CASSARNEQFF
TGCGCCAGCAGCGCGAGGAATGAGCAGTTCTTC
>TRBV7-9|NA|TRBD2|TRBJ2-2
CASSLALADPNTGELFF
TGTGCCAGCAGCTTAGCACTAGCGGACCCGAACACCGGGGAGCTGTTTTTT
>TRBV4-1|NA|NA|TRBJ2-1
CASSLPRDEQFF
TGCGCCAGCAGCCTTCCTCGGGATGAGCAGTTCTTC
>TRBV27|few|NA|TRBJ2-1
CASSLGSGLNNEQFF
TGTGCCAGCAGTTTAGGGAGCGGACTTAACAATGAGCAGTTCTTC
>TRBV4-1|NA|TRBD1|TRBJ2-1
CASSQDGGQGAHIGQFF
TGCGCCAGCAGCCAAGATGGGGGACAGGGGGCGCATATTGGGCAGTTCTTC
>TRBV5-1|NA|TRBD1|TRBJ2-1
CASSLGQGVVEQFF
TGCGCCAGCAGCTTGGGACAGGGGGTCGTTGAGCAGTTCTTC
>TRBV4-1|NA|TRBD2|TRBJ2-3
CASSQGLATDTQYF
TGCGCCAGCAGCCAGGGACTAGCGACAGATACGCAGTATTTT
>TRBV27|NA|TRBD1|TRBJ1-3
CASSLSGQRGRNTIYF
TGTGCCAGCAGTTTATCGGGACAGAGGGGACGAAACACCATATATTTT
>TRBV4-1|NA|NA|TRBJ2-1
CASSPDQSSYNEQFF
TGCGCCAGCAGCCCCGACCAAAGCTCCTACAATGAGCAGTTCTTC
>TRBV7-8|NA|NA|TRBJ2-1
CASSFRRATSYNEQFF
TGTGCCAGCAGCTTCCGCCGGGCCACCTCCTACAATGAGCAGTTCTTC
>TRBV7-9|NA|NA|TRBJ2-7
CASSAAPGKQYF
TGTGCCAGCAGCGCGGCCCCTGGGAAGCAGTACTTC
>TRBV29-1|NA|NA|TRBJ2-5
CSGHPGQETQYF
TGCAGCGGCCACCCGGGCCAAGAGACCCAGTACTTC
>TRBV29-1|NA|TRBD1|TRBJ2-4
CSVDAGGQNIQYF
TGCAGCGTTGACGCAGGGGGTCAAAACATTCAGTACTTC
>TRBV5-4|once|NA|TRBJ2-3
CASSLVPGEFGTDTQYF
TGTGCCAGCAGCTTGGTCCCCGGGGAATTTGGCACAGATACGCAGTATTTT
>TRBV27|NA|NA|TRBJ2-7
CASSFWPGVVYEQYF
TGTGCCAGCAGTTTCTGGCCTGGCGTCGTCTACGAGCAGTACTTC
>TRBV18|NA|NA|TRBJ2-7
CASSPVVYEQYF
TGTGCCAGCTCACCCGTGGTCTACGAGCAGTACTTC
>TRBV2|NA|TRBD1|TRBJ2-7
CASRNRDRDYEQYF
TGTGCCAGCAGAAACCGGGACAGGGACTACGAGCAGTACTTC
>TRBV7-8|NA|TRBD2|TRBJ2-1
CASSLGTSGIGDNEQFF
TGTGCCAGCAGCCTAGGGACTAGCGGGATTGGGGACAATGAGCAGTTCTTC
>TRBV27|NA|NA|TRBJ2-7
CASSFGTSAYEQYF
TGTGCCAGCAGTTTCGGGACATCTGCCTACGAGCAGTACTTC
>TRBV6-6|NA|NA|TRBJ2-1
CASTYSGFGQFF
TGTGCCAGCACTTACTCGGGGTTTGGACAGTTCTTC
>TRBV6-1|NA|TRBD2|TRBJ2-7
CASSYISGGRYEQYF
TGTGCCAGCAGCTACATTAGCGGGGGGAGATACGAGCAGTACTTC
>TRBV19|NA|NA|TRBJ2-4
CASSPPEFTLLQYF
TGTGCCAGTAGTCCCCCGGAGTTTACCCTCCTCCAGTACTTC
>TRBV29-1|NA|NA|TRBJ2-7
CSTSIYEQYF
TGCAGCACGTCCATTTACGAGCAGTACTTC
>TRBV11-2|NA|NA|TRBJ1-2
CASSLARHRGAMSGYTF
TGTGCCAGCAGCTTAGCCCGACATAGAGGTGCGATGAGTGGCTACACCTTC
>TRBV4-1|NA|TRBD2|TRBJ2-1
CASSHGRAYEQFF
TGCGCCAGCAGCCACGGGAGGGCCTATGAGCAGTTCTTC
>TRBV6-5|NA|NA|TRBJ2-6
CASSPIGANVLTF
TGTGCCAGCAGTCCTATAGGGGCCAACGTCCTGACTTTC
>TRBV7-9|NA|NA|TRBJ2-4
CASSSDPNIQYF
TGTGCCAGCAGCTCGGACCCAAACATTCAGTACTTC
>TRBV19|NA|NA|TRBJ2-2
CASIESGELFF
TGTGCCAGTATAGAATCCGGGGAGCTGTTTTTT
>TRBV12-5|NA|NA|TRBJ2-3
CASGGPSDTQYF
TGTGCTAGTGGTGGACCATCAGATACGCAGTATTTT
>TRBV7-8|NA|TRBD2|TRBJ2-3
CASSLPLAGDRNPTDTQYF
TGTGCCAGCAGCCTCCCTCTAGCGGGGGATCGAAACCCCACAGATACGCAGTATTTT
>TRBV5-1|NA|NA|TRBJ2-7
CASSPGTAPNYEQYF
TGCGCCAGCAGCCCCGGGACCGCCCCGAACTACGAGCAGTACTTC
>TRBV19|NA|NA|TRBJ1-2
CASSGLYYGYTF
TGTGCCAGTTCGGGACTATACTATGGCTACACCTTC
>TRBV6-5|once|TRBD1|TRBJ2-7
CASPLHLDRAYEQYF
TGTGCCAGCCCTTTACACTTGGACAGGGCCTACGAGCAGTACTTC
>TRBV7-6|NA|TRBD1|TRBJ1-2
CASSLAGQRYGYIF
TGTGCCAGCAGCTTAGCGGGACAGCGCTATGGCTACATCTTC
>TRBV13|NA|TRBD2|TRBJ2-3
CASSTRLADTDTQYF
TGTGCCAGCAGCACTAGACTAGCGGACACAGATACGCAGTATTTT
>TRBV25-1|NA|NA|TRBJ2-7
CASSYSDAYEQYF
TGTGCCAGCAGTTATAGCGATGCCTACGAGCAGTACTTC
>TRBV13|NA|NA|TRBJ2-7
CASREWAGLRSYEQYF
TGTGCCAGCAGAGAGTGGGCCGGACTCCGCTCCTACGAGCAGTACTTC
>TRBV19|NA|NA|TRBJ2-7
CASSPADGSSYEQYF
TGTGCCAGTAGCCCCGCTGACGGGAGCTCCTACGAGCAGTACTTC
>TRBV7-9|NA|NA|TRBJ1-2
CASRHGPYGYTF
TGTGCCAGCAGACATGGGCCCTATGGCTACACCTTC
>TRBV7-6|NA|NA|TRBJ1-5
CASSLEADNQPQHF
TGTGCCAGCAGCTTAGAGGCAGATAATCAGCCCCAGCATTTT
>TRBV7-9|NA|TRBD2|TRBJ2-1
CASSRMTSGRVEQFF
TGTGCCAGCAGCCGCATGACTAGCGGGAGGGTTGAGCAGTTCTTC
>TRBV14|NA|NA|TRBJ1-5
CASSQERGYDNQPQHF
TGTGCCAGCAGCCAAGAGAGAGGGTACGACAATCAGCCCCAGCATTTT